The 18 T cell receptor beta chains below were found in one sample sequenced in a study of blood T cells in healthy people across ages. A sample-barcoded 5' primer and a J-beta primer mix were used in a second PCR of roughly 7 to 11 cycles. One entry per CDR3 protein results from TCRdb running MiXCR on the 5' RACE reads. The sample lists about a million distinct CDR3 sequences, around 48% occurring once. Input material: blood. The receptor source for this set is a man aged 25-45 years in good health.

CDR3 loop: CASSLVRDRNNLNQPQHF. In DNA, the CDR3 is TGCGCCAGCAGCTTGGTCAGGGACAGAAATAATTTGAATCAGCCCCAGCATTTT. V gene TRBV5-1 combines with J gene TRBJ1-5; TRBD1 matches at 7 bases. Germline-derived CDR1 and CDR2 are SGHRS and YFSETQ. This CDR3 has 18 amino acids. The junction had 13 bases not matched to a gene; V was cut back by 0 bases and J by 4 bases.

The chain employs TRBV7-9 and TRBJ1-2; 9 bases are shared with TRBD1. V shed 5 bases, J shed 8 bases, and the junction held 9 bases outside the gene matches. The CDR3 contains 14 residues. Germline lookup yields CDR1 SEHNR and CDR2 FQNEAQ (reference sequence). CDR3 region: CASSLTGGTKGYTF. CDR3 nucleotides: TGTGCCAGCAGCCTCACAGGGGGCACTAAGGGCTACACCTTC. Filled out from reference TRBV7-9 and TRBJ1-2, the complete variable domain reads DTGVSQNPRHKITKRGQNVTFRCDPISEHNRLYWYRQTLGQGPEFLTYFQNEAQLEKSRLLSDRFSAERPKGSFSTLEIQRTEQGDSAMYLCASSLTGGTKGYTFGSGTRLTVV.

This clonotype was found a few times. CDR3 region: CASSLLQASNEQFF. In DNA form, the CDR3 reads TGTGCCAGCAGTCTATTACAGGCGAGCAATGAGCAGTTCTTC. This chain joins TRBV28 and TRBJ2-1; D possibly corresponds to TRBD1 (5 bases). The germline gives CDR1 MDHEN, CDR2 SYDVKM. This CDR3 is built from 14 residues. Trimming cost V 5 bases and J 6 bases, with 14 bases left between them.

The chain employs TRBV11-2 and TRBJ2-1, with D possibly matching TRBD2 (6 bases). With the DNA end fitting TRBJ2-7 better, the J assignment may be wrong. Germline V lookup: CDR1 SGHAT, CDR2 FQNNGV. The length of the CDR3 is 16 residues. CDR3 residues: CASSLSRGTLYNEQYF. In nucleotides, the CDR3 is TGTGCCAGCAGCTTATCCCGAGGGACTCTTTACAATGAGCAGTACTTC.

The CDR3 coding sequence is TGCAGCGTTCATGGACAGGGGGCAGGTTACGAGCAGTACTTC. Translating it yields CSVHGQGAGYEQYF. This chain connects TRBV29-1 to TRBJ2-7; TRBD1 matches at 11 bases. Germline V gene sequence: CDR1 SQVTM, CDR2 ANQGSEA. V trimming: 5 bases; J trimming: 4 bases; junction bases outside the gene matches: 7. This CDR3 has 14 residues.

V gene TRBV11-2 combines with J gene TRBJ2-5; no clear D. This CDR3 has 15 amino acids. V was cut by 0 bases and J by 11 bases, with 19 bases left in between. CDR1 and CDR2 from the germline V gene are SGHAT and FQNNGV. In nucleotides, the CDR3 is TGTGCCAGCAGCTTAGATGAAGGATCGTACAATGAGCAGTACTTC. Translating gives CASSLDEGSYNEQYF. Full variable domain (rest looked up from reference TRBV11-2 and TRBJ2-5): EAGVAQSPRYKIIEKRQSVAFWCNPISGHATLYWYQQILGQGPKLLIQFQNNGVVDDSQLPKDRFSAERLKGVDSTLKIQPAKLEDSAVYLCASSLDEGSYNEQYFGPGTRLLVL.

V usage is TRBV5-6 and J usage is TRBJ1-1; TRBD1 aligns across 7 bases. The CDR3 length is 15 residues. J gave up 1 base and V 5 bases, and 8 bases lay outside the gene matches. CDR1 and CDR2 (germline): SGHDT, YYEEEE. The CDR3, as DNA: TGTGCCAGCAGTCATATACAGGGGACGAACACTGAAGCTTTCTTT. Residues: CASSHIQGTNTEAFF.

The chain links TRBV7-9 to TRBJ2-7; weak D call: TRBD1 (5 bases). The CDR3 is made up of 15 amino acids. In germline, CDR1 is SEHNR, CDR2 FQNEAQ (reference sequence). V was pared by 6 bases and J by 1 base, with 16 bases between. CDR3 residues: CASSSGARESYEQYF. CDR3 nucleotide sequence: TGTGCCAGCAGTTCTGGTGCCAGGGAATCCTACGAGCAGTACTTC.

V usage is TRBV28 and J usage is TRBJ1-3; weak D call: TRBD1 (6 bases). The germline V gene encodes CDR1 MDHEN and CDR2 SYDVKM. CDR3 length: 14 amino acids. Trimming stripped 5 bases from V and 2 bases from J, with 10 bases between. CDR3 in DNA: TGTGCCAGCAGTACCGGGGGGCCTGGAAACACCATATATTTT. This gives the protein CASSTGGPGNTIYF.

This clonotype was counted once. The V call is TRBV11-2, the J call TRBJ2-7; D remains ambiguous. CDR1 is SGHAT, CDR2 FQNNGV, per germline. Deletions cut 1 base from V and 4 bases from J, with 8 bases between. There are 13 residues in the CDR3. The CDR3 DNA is TGTGCCAGCAGCTTAGTTTTGGGGTACGAGCAGTACTTC. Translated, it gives CASSLVLGYEQYF.

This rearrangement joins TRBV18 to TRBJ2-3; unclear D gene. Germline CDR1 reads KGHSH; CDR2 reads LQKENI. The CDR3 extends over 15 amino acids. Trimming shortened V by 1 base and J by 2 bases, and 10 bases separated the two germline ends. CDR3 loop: CASSPQAAPTDTQYF. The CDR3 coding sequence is TGTGCCAGCTCACCACAAGCAGCTCCCACAGATACGCAGTATTTT.

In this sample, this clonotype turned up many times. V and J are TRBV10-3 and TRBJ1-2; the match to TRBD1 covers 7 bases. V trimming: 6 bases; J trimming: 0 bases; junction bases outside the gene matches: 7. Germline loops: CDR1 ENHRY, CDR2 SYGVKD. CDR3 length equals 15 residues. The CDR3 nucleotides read TGTGCCATCAGCCCCCCGGGACAGCCTAACTATGGCTACACCTTC. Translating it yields CAISPPGQPNYGYTF.

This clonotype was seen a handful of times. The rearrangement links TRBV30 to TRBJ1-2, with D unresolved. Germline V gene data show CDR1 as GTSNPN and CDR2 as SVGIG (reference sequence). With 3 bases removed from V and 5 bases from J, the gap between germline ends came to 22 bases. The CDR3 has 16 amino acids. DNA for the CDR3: TGTGCCTGGAGAGACATACCCCTAACTTACGGGTATGGCTACACCTTC. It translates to CAWRDIPLTYGYGYTF. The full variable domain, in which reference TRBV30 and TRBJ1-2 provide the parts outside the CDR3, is SQTIHQWPATLVQPVGSPLSLECTVEGTSNPNLYWYRQAAGRGLQLLFYSVGIGQISSEVPQNLSASRPQDRQFILSSKKLLLSDSGFYLCAWRDIPLTYGYGYTFGSGTRLTVV.

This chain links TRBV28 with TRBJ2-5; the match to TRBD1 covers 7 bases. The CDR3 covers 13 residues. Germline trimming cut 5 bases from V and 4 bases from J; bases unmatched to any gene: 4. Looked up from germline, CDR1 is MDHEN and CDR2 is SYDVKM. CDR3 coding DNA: TGTGCCAGCAGTCCTAACAGGGGAGAGACCCAGTACTTC. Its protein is CASSPNRGETQYF.

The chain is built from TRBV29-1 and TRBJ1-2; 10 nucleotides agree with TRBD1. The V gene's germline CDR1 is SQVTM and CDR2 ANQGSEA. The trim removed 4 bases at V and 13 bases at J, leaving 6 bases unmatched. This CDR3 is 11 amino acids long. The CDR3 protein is CSVVRTGGPTF. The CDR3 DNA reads TGCAGCGTTGTGAGGACAGGGGGTCCCACCTTC.

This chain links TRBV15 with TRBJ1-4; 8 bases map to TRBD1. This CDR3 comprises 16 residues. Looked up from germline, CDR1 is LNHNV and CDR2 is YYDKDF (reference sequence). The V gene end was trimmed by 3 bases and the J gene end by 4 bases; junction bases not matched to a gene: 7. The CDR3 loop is CATSSKTGGFNEKLFF. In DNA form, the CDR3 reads TGTGCCACCAGCAGCAAAACAGGGGGATTTAATGAAAAACTGTTTTTT.

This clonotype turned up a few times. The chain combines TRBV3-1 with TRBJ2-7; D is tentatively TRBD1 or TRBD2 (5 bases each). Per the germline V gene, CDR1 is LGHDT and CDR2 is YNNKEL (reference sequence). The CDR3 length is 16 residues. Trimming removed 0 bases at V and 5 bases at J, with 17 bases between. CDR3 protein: CASSQERGTVRHEQYF. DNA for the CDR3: TGTGCCAGCAGCCAAGAGCGAGGGACGGTTCGCCACGAGCAGTACTTC.

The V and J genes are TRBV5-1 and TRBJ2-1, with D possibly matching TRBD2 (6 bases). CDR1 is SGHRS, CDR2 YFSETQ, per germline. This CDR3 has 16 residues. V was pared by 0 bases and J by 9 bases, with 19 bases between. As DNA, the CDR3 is TGCGCCAGCAGCTTGGAGGTAGCGGTGAATTTAAGTGAGCAGTTCTTC. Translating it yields CASSLEVAVNLSEQFF.